This T cell receptor beta chain was captured by sequencing in a study of T cell responses to AZD1222 COVID-19 vaccine. Germline lookup yields CDR1 DFQATT and CDR2 SNEGSKA (reference sequence). V dropped 0 bases and J dropped 5 bases, with 4 bases sitting between them. This CDR3 contains 11 residues. About this clone: The antigen is unknown.

General study points: The peak T cell response came first, and repertoires were sampled only after it.

The protocol was immunoSEQ multiplex PCR, while the TCRdb copy is restricted to in-frame clones and leaves out a portion. The sample lists 130,000 to 150,000 clones, 75% to 90% occurring once. This specimen was peripheral blood, taken on day 0 of AZD1222 vaccination. This clonotype was obtained from an adult in good health. The rearrangement uses TRBV20-1 and TRBJ2-5; D is unresolved. The CDR3 nucleotides read TGCAGTGCTAGAGATCGTGAGACCCAGTACTTC. As protein: CSARDRETQYF.